Following are 15 T cell receptor beta chains from one sample sequenced in a study of T cell responses to AZD1222 COVID-19 vaccine. TCRdb's table, derived via immunoSEQ multiplex PCR, lists solely in-frame clones and lacks some. The table includes some 250,000 clones, almost 95% detected once. This sample comprised peripheral blood, obtained 28 days after the second AZD1222 dose. The origin of the receptors is an adult who received the AZD1222 COVID-19 vaccine.

This sequence joins TRBV7-2 and TRBJ2-7, with 9 bases identical to TRBD1. In germline, CDR1 is SGHTA, CDR2 FQGNSA. V gave up 1 base and J gave up 5 bases; unmatched junction bases: 3. The length of the CDR3 is 14 residues. The CDR3 protein is CASSLEQGANEQYF. The CDR3 DNA reads as TGTGCCAGCAGCTTAGAACAGGGGGCGAACGAGCAGTACTTC.

V and J are TRBV5-4 and TRBJ1-1; D is undetermined. Trimming took 4 bases from V and 7 from J, leaving 20 bases between them. The CDR3 loop spans 15 amino acids. Per germline, CDR1 SGHNT and CDR2 YYREEE (reference sequence). The CDR3 DNA reads as TGTGCCAGCAGCCCACGACAACCTACCGCGAATGAAGCTTTCTTT. Residues: CASSPRQPTANEAFF.

The genes are TRBV18 and TRBJ1-3; D uncertain. Germline loops: CDR1 KGHSH, CDR2 LQKENI. V gave up 3 bases and J gave up 3 bases, with 15 bases separating them. The CDR3 loop spans 16 amino acids. The DNA of the CDR3 is TGTGCCAGCTCACCTGTAAGAGATACCTTTGGAAACACCATATATTTT. Translation gives CASSPVRDTFGNTIYF.

V usage is TRBV15 and J usage is TRBJ1-2; D gene uncertain. The CDR3 consists of 16 residues. The germline V gene encodes CDR1 LNHNV and CDR2 YYDKDF (reference sequence). Trimming removed 2 bases from V and 2 bases from J, with 15 bases in between. The CDR3 reads CATSRPAGSANYGYTF. CDR3 nucleotide sequence: TGTGCCACCAGCAGACCAGCAGGCTCAGCCAACTATGGCTACACCTTC.

The V gene is TRBV15, the J gene TRBJ1-4, with D unclear. This CDR3 has 14 amino acids. The V end lost 2 bases, the J end lost 5 bases, and 9 bases lay between the germline ends. The germline V gene encodes CDR1 LNHNV and CDR2 YYDKDF (reference sequence). The CDR3 protein is CATSRYGENEKLFF. CDR3 DNA: TGTGCCACCAGCAGATACGGGGAGAATGAAAAACTGTTTTTT.

This chain joins TRBV19 and TRBJ2-5, with a tentative D call TRBD1 (6 bases). The CDR3 has 14 residues. Germline values: CDR1 LNHDA, CDR2 SQIVND (reference sequence). V gave up 3 bases and J gave up 6 bases, with 14 bases separating them. The CDR3 nucleotides are TGTGCCAGTAGTATGGTCGAACAGGGAAAGACCCAGTACTTC. Residues: CASSMVEQGKTQYF.

The V call is TRBV28, the J call TRBJ2-7, with 7 bases lining up with TRBD1. Losses at the gene ends were 4 bases for V and 3 bases for J; bases not matched to a gene: 9. In germline, CDR1 is MDHEN, CDR2 SYDVKM. The CDR3 covers 15 residues. The CDR3 region is CASSSPGTAIYEQYF. The CDR3 DNA follows: TGTGCCAGCAGTTCCCCCGGGACAGCGATCTACGAGCAGTACTTC.

The chain combines TRBV6-5 with TRBJ2-7; TRBD1 matches 9 bases. After removal of 4 bases from V and 0 bases from J, the junction contained 4 bases not matched to a gene. Germline CDR1 and CDR2: MNHEY and SVGAGI. This CDR3 is 15 amino acids long. The CDR3 spells CASSSTGGDSYEQYF. The DNA of the CDR3 is TGTGCCAGCAGTTCGACAGGGGGGGACTCCTACGAGCAGTACTTC.

V and J are TRBV4-2 and TRBJ1-3, with 9 nucleotides matching TRBD1. V trimming: 0 bases; J trimming: 2 bases; junction bases outside the gene matches: 2. There are 16 residues in the CDR3. Germline CDR1 reads LGHNA; CDR2 reads YNFKEQ. The CDR3 DNA sequence: TGTGCCAGCAGCCAAGATTGGGACAGGGCTGGAAACACCATATATTTT. Protein product: CASSQDWDRAGNTIYF.

The rearrangement links TRBV5-1 to TRBJ2-3; D is uncertain. The germline gives CDR1 SGHRS, CDR2 YFSETQ. The length of the CDR3 is 15 residues. The V end was cut by 7 bases, the J end by 2 bases, with 17 bases between. CDR3 residues: CASSPPDTYTDTQYF. CDR3 coding DNA: TGCGCCAGCTCCCCCCCAGATACCTACACAGATACGCAGTATTTT.

The V call is TRBV18, the J call TRBJ2-1, with 15 bases aligning to TRBD2. CDR1 is KGHSH and CDR2 is LQKENI in the germline V gene. V lost 2 bases and J lost 10; bases outside the gene matches: 3. The CDR3 has 15 amino acids. In DNA, the CDR3 is TGTGCCAGCTCACCAGGACTAGCGGGAGGGAGAGAGCAGTTCTTC. Amino acids: CASSPGLAGGREQFF.

The chain is built from TRBV7-2 and TRBJ2-1; 12 bases are a match to TRBD2. Germline CDR1 SGHTA, CDR2 FQGNSA. The CDR3 length is 14 residues. J gave up 7 bases and V 7 bases, and 5 bases lay outside the gene matches. CDR3 loop: CASTLGTSGNEQFF. For the CDR3, the DNA is TGTGCCAGCACCCTCGGGACTAGCGGGAATGAGCAGTTCTTC.

This chain joins TRBV9 and TRBJ2-7; 10 positions agree with TRBD2. Trimming at V came to 3 bases and at J to 3 bases, leaving 12 bases not matched to a gene. Looked up from germline, CDR1 is SGDLS and CDR2 is YYNGEE. The CDR3 spans 17 residues. The CDR3: CASSGKLAGAVSYEQYF. The CDR3 nucleotides read TGTGCCAGCAGCGGGAAGCTAGCGGGAGCCGTCAGCTACGAGCAGTACTTC.

The genes are TRBV6-5 and TRBJ1-5; no reliable D call. Germline CDR1 and CDR2: MNHEY and SVGAGI. With 7 bases removed from V and 1 base from J, the gap between germline ends came to 14 bases. The CDR3 runs to 15 residues. In DNA, the CDR3 is TGTGCCAGCACCCTTCTCAGGACCAGCAATCAGCCCCAGCATTTT. It yields the protein CASTLLRTSNQPQHF.

The chain combines TRBV19 with TRBJ1-1, with 10 bases that match TRBD1. This CDR3 region has 14 residues. Germline V gene sequence: CDR1 LNHDA, CDR2 SQIVND (reference sequence). With V trimmed by 6 bases and J by 1 base, 2 bases remained unmatched. CDR3 nucleotide sequence: TGTGCCAGTAGCGACAGGGGGCCGAACACTGAAGCTTTCTTT. Its protein product is CASSDRGPNTEAFF.